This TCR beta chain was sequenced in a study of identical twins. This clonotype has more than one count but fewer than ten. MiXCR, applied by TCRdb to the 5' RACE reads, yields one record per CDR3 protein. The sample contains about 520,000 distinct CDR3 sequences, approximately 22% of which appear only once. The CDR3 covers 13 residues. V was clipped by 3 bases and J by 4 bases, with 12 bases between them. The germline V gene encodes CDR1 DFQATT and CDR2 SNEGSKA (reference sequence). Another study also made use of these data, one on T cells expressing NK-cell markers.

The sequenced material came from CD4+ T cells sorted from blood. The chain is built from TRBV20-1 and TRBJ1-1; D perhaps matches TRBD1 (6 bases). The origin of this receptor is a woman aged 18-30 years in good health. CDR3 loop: CSARAGGATEAFF. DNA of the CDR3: TGCAGTGCTAGGGCCGGGGGGGCCACTGAAGCTTTCTTT.